One and the same sample provided the 14 T cell receptor beta chains below, sequenced in a study of blood T cell repertoires in COVID-19. Generated by immunoSEQ multiplex PCR, the TCRdb table keeps only in-frame clones and is missing some. The sample consists of 150,000 to 200,000 clones, approximately 90% of them appearing once. Sequences were obtained from peripheral blood. The origin of the receptors is a man between 40 and 49 years old with active or convalescent COVID-19.

V usage is TRBV14 and J usage is TRBJ1-2; TRBD1 aligns across 7 bases. This CDR3 spans 16 amino acids. The trim removed 3 bases at V and 7 bases at J, leaving 14 bases unmatched. Germline values: CDR1 SGHDN, CDR2 FVKESK. The CDR3 sequence is CASSHATTGRSSGYTF. In nucleotides, the CDR3 is TGTGCCAGCAGCCACGCCACGACAGGGCGTTCAAGTGGCTACACCTTC.

This rearrangement joins TRBV19 to TRBJ2-7, with 10 bases identical to TRBD1. Germline loops: CDR1 LNHDA, CDR2 SQIVND (reference sequence). V gave up 6 bases and J gave up 2 bases; unmatched junction bases: 4. The CDR3 is 14 residues long. The CDR3 reads CASSRDRGTYEQYF. The CDR3 DNA reads TGTGCCAGTAGCCGGGACAGGGGAACCTACGAGCAGTACTTC.

V gene TRBV7-2 combines with J gene TRBJ1-1, with TRBD1 matching 8 bases. Unmatched junction bases numbered 9, after V lost 2 bases and J lost 7 bases. The germline CDR1 and CDR2 sequences are SGHTA and FQGNSA. This CDR3 is 15 amino acids long. This CDR3 reads CASSLRAQGAVEAFF. The CDR3 DNA reads TGTGCCAGCAGCTTAAGAGCGCAGGGGGCGGTTGAAGCTTTCTTT.

A note on this clone: A junction boundary mismatches the germline segment, possibly from a read error. Within the sample, other DNA sequences also encode this same CDR3. The chain carries TRBV6-5 and TRBJ1-3, with a tentative D call TRBD1 (6 bases). The germline V gene has CDR1 MNHEY and CDR2 SVGAGI. CDR3 size: 14 residues. The CDR3 reads CASSFRDKGNTIYF. Here the CDR3 DNA reads TGCGCCAGCAGTTTCCGGGACAAGGGAAACACCATATATTTT.

The chain links TRBV7-8 to TRBJ2-7; 7 bases fit TRBD1. The CDR3 sequence is 17 residues long. Losses at the gene ends were 4 bases for V and 2 bases for J; bases not matched to a gene: 14. The germline V gene encodes CDR1 SGHVS and CDR2 FQNEAQ. The CDR3 sequence: CASSYHTLDRAAYEQYF. The CDR3 coding sequence is TGTGCCAGCAGCTACCACACACTTGACAGGGCCGCCTACGAGCAGTACTTC.

The J gene is TRBJ2-3, the V gene TRBV7-9; 10 bases are shared with TRBD1. With 5 bases clipped from V and 4 bases from J, the junction kept 6 bases outside the gene matches. The germline V gene encodes CDR1 SEHNR and CDR2 FQNEAQ (reference sequence). The CDR3 is 15 residues long. The CDR3 is CASSSRDRGADTQYF. CDR3 DNA sequence: TGTGCCAGCAGCAGCCGGGACAGGGGCGCAGATACGCAGTATTTT.

V usage is TRBV13 and J usage is TRBJ1-1; 9 nucleotides align to TRBD1. The CDR3 spans 13 residues. Looked up from germline, CDR1 is PRHDT and CDR2 is FYEKMQ (reference sequence). V was clipped by 5 bases and J by 5 bases; unmatched bases: 3. The CDR3 loop is CASSRDRVTEAFF. The CDR3 DNA reads TGTGCCAGCAGCAGGGACAGGGTTACTGAAGCTTTCTTT.

The chain has TRBV6-6 and TRBJ1-1; D call uncertain. Trimming cost V 4 bases and J 0 bases, with 6 bases left between them. The length of the CDR3 is 13 residues. Per the germline V gene, CDR1 is MNHNY and CDR2 is SVGAGI (reference sequence). The CDR3 loop is CASSFPLNTEAFF. DNA of the CDR3: TGTGCCAGCAGTTTTCCGTTGAACACTGAAGCTTTCTTT.

The V gene is TRBV28, the J gene TRBJ1-4, with D hard to call. Germline V gene data show CDR1 as MDHEN and CDR2 as SYDVKM. The V and J ends lost 2 bases and 5 bases respectively, with 12 bases between them. There are 15 residues in the CDR3. The CDR3 region is CASSLGVRRNEKLFF. In DNA form, the CDR3 reads TGTGCCAGCAGTTTAGGGGTGCGGAGGAATGAAAAACTGTTTTTT.

This clone was counted once. The chain recombines TRBV18 with TRBJ1-2; perhaps TRBD1 as D (5 bases). The ends were cut back, 1 base at V and 4 bases at J, with 16 bases in the middle. The CDR3 has 16 residues. Germline V gives CDR1 KGHSH, CDR2 LQKENI. Written as DNA, the CDR3 is TGTGCCAGCTCACCACTCCGGGGGGACGCGTCCTATGGCTACACCTTC. It encodes CASSPLRGDASYGYTF.

This clone was counted a single time. The chain is built from TRBV5-1 and TRBJ1-1; D possibly corresponds to TRBD1 (5 bases). The CDR3 length is 14 residues. The V gene lost 0 bases and the J gene lost 4 bases, with 10 bases spanning the gap. Germline loops: CDR1 SGHRS, CDR2 YFSETQ. In DNA, the CDR3 is TGCGCCAGCAGCTTGGTTCAGGGAGGCACTGAAGCTTTCTTT. As protein: CASSLVQGGTEAFF.

This clone was counted at least ten times. This chain joins TRBV19 and TRBJ1-4, with 11 bases fitting TRBD1. Germline V gene data show CDR1 as LNHDA and CDR2 as SQIVND (reference sequence). The CDR3 runs 15 residues. V gave up 5 bases and J gave up 10 bases; unmatched junction bases: 9. The CDR3 sequence: CASSESGQGASKLFF. CDR3 nucleotide sequence: TGTGCCAGTAGTGAGAGCGGACAGGGGGCGTCAAAACTGTTTTTT.

The chain carries TRBV7-2 and TRBJ2-2; 9 bases agree with TRBD1. CDR1 and CDR2 from the germline V gene are SGHTA and FQGNSA. CDR3 size: 16 residues. Trimming cost V 1 base and J 6 bases; bases outside gene matches: 6. The CDR3 region is CASSLGVGQGPGELFF. The DNA of the CDR3 is TGTGCCAGCAGCTTAGGGGTGGGACAGGGTCCCGGGGAGCTGTTTTTT.

This chain connects TRBV2 to TRBJ1-1; D unresolved. CDR3 length: 14 residues. Trimming pared 4 bases from V and 1 base from J, leaving 10 bases between. From germline, CDR1 is SNHLY and CDR2 FYNNEI. CDR3 region: CASSVNGRNTEAFF. The CDR3 DNA is TGTGCCAGCAGTGTGAATGGCCGGAACACTGAAGCTTTCTTT.